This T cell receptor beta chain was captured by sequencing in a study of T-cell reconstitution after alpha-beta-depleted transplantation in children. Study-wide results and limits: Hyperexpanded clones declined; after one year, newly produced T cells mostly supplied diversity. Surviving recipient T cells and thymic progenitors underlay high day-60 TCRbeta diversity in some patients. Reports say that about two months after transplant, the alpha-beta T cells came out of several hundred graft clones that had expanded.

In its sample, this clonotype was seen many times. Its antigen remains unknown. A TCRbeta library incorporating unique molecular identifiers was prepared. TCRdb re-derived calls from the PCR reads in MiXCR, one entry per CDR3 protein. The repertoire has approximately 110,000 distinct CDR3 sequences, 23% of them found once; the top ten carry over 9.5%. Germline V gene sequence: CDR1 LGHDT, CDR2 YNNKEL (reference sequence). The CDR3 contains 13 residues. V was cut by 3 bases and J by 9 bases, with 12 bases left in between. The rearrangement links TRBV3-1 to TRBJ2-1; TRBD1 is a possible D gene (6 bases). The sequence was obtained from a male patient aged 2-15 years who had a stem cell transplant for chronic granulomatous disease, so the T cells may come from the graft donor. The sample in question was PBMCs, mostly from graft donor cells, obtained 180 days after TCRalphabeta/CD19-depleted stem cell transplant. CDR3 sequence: CASSQILGGEQFF. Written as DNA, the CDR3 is TGTGCCAGCAGCCAGATACTAGGGGGTGAGCAGTTCTTC.